These T cell receptor beta chains were read from a single sample in a study of blood T cell repertoires in COVID-19. Profiled with immunoSEQ multiplex PCR; TCRdb holds only in-frame clones, not every one. The data contain a few hundred thousand clones, approximately 88% of them singletons. The sample consisted of peripheral blood. The receptors originated from a woman aged 40 to 50 who had recovered from COVID-19. CDR3s include the opening cysteine and the closing phenylalanine or tryptophan. The order of the fields is clone size, D gene, J gene, CDR3 length, V gene, CDR3 protein, CDR3 DNA. A D gene is named only where the DNA matches it firmly. A row's size may be missing; if present it is once, few, many or a size class.

size: -; D: TRBD1; J: TRBJ2-6; length: 15; V: TRBV7-9; CDR3: CASSAGGAGANVLTF; DNA: TGTGCCAGCAGCGCAGGGGGCGCTGGGGCCAACGTCCTGACTTTC
size: -; D: TRBD1; J: TRBJ1-6; length: 15; V: TRBV28; CDR3: CASWPGGADNSPLHF; DNA: TGTGCCAGCTGGCCAGGGGGCGCCGATAATTCACCCCTCCACTTT
size: once; D: -; J: TRBJ2-7; length: 15; V: TRBV19; CDR3: CASSPGLYVAYEQYF; DNA: TGTGCCAGTAGTCCTGGACTTTACGTGGCCTACGAGCAGTACTTC
size: once; D: TRBD1; J: TRBJ1-2; length: 16; V: TRBV6-2/TRBV6-3; CDR3: CASSYSRDRGDYGYTF; DNA: TGTGCCAGCAGTTACTCGCGGGACAGGGGGGACTATGGCTACACCTTC
size: -; D: TRBD1; J: TRBJ2-7; length: 12; V: TRBV10-3; CDR3: CAISNTGEQQYF; DNA: TGTGCCATCAGTAATACAGGGGAGCAGCAGTACTTC
size: -; D: -; J: TRBJ1-4; length: 14; V: TRBV30; CDR3: CAWSPSSGIEKLFF; DNA: TGTGCCTGGAGCCCCAGCAGCGGGATTGAAAAACTGTTTTTT
size: -; D: -; J: TRBJ2-1; length: 13; V: TRBV25-1; CDR3: CASSDPILSEQFF; DNA: TGTGCCAGCAGTGACCCTATATTGTCTGAGCAGTTCTTC
size: few; D: -; J: TRBJ2-2; length: 13; V: TRBV9; CDR3: CASSVSITGELFF; DNA: TGTGCCAGCAGCGTATCAATCACCGGGGAGCTGTTTTTT
size: -; D: TRBD1; J: TRBJ2-7; length: 17; V: TRBV5-1; CDR3: CASSPQPPGQGAYEQYF; DNA: TGCGCCAGCAGCCCCCAACCTCCGGGACAGGGGGCCTACGAGCAGTACTTC
size: -; D: -; J: TRBJ2-7; length: 13; V: TRBV19; CDR3: CASSTAVAVEQYF; DNA: TGTGCCAGTAGTACTGCGGTCGCAGTAGAGCAGTACTTC
size: -; D: TRBD1; J: TRBJ2-7; length: 15; V: TRBV27; CDR3: CASSPTGQGLVEQYF; DNA: TGTGCCAGCAGCCCAACAGGACAGGGGTTGGTGGAGCAGTACTTC